The 14 T cell receptor beta chains in this list originate from one sample, sequenced in a study of human T cells and chemical hapten exposure. Time point meaning: patch test 3, about 24 weeks after DPC sensitization. Treatment of the sample: therapeutic diphenylcyclopropenone sensitization with weekly scalp DPC. TCRdb independently ran MiXCR on the RACE reads; one entry per CDR3 protein. The data show tens of thousands of distinct CDR3 sequences, about an eighth seen once. The sequencing used whole blood, collected in connection with sensitization to the hapten diphenylcyclopropenone (DPC). The receptors were sampled from a woman between 45 and 65 years old with alopecia areata. Some clones in this sample may be carry-over from other donors' samples.

The V gene is TRBV6-2 or TRBV6-3, the J gene TRBJ2-2, with D uncertain. The V gene lost 2 bases and the J gene lost 1 base, with 8 bases spanning the gap. The CDR3 loop spans 15 amino acids. The V gene's germline CDR1 is MNHEY and CDR2 SVGEGT. In DNA form, the CDR3 reads TGTGCCAGCAGTTACACCAGGCTGAACACCGGGGAGCTGTTTTTT. Its protein is CASSYTRLNTGELFF.

This clonotype was recorded at least ten times. The rearrangement links TRBV7-2 to TRBJ2-5; 11 nucleotides agree with TRBD2. Germline lookup yields CDR1 SGHTA and CDR2 FQGNSA. There are 14 residues in the CDR3. Trimming removed 5 bases from V and 5 bases from J; junction bases left unmatched: 4. CDR3 residues: CASSPTSGMETQYF. In DNA form, the CDR3 reads TGTGCCAGCAGCCCGACTAGCGGGATGGAGACCCAGTACTTC.

This clonotype was counted only a few times. The genes are TRBV6-5 and TRBJ1-1; no clear D. CDR1 is MNHEY, CDR2 SVGAGI, per germline. This CDR3 has 14 amino acids. The V and J ends lost 0 bases and 3 bases respectively, with 8 bases between them. The CDR3 region is CASSYSGRYTEAFF. The CDR3, as DNA: TGTGCCAGCAGTTACTCCGGGAGGTACACTGAAGCTTTCTTT.

This clonotype was found a few times. The genes are TRBV7-6 and TRBJ2-1; 7 bases are a match to TRBD1. This CDR3 region has 14 residues. With 1 base clipped from V and 9 bases from J, the junction kept 6 bases outside the gene matches. Germline-derived CDR1 and CDR2 are SGHVS and FNYEAQ. The CDR3 coding sequence is TGTGCCAGCAGCTTAGGACAGGGCTCCGGTGAGCAGTTCTTC. As protein: CASSLGQGSGEQFF.

There are many counts of this clonotype. The chain recombines TRBV5-1 with TRBJ2-2, with D maybe TRBD2 (6 bases). The V and J ends lost 2 bases and 13 bases respectively, with 12 bases between them. There are 12 residues in the CDR3. Looked up from germline, CDR1 is SGHRS and CDR2 is YFSETQ. DNA of the CDR3: TGCGCCAGCAGCTTCACTAGCCCCCCGCTGTTTTTT. Translating it yields CASSFTSPPLFF.

Ten or more counts support this clonotype. V usage is TRBV11-2 and J usage is TRBJ2-7; a weak D match, TRBD2 (7 bases). CDR3 size: 16 residues. Germline assignment: CDR1 SGHAT and CDR2 FQNNGV. Trimming took off 1 base at V and 3 bases at J, with 16 bases between the two ends. Here the CDR3 reads CASSLGVSRGLYEQYF. CDR3 sequence (DNA): TGTGCCAGCAGCTTAGGAGTTTCGCGGGGGCTCTACGAGCAGTACTTC.

In nucleotides, the CDR3 is TGTGCCAGCAGCTACAGCGATTTGAACACTGAAGCTTTCTTT. It translates to CASSYSDLNTEAFF. The chain combines TRBV7-9 with TRBJ1-1; no reliable D call. The CDR3 is 14 residues long. Germline assignment: CDR1 SEHNR and CDR2 FQNEAQ (reference sequence). V was clipped by 4 bases and J by 0 bases, with 9 bases between them.

J is TRBJ2-1 and V is TRBV12-3 or TRBV12-4; D is ambiguous. This CDR3 region has 16 residues. V gave up 1 base and J gave up 0 bases, with 10 bases separating them. CDR3 amino acids: CASSLDGYRSYNEQFF. CDR3 DNA: TGTGCCAGCAGTTTAGATGGCTACCGCTCCTACAATGAGCAGTTCTTC.

The V gene is TRBV20-1, the J gene TRBJ2-3; perhaps TRBD1 as D (6 bases). Between the trimmed V and J ends, which lost 3 bases and 5 bases, there was a span of 9 bases. This CDR3 region has 12 residues. Germline V CDR1 and CDR2: DFQATT, SNEGSKA (reference sequence). CDR3 protein: CSASEGVDTQYF. Here the CDR3 DNA reads TGCAGTGCTAGTGAGGGGGTAGATACGCAGTATTTT.

This clonotype was observed a handful of times. This chain joins TRBV27 and TRBJ2-7; 7 bases match TRBD1. Germline V lookup: CDR1 MNHEY, CDR2 SMNVEV (reference sequence). Trimming took 4 bases from V and 0 from J; bases not matched to a gene: 6. CDR3 length: 15 amino acids. This CDR3 reads CASSSGQASSYEQYF. CDR3 bases: TGTGCCAGCAGTTCCGGACAGGCCAGCTCCTACGAGCAGTACTTC.

This clonotype came up many times. The chain carries TRBV12-3 or TRBV12-4 and TRBJ1-2, with no clear D. V was cut by 3 bases and J by 4 bases, with 6 bases left in between. CDR3 length: 12 residues. The CDR3 spells CASSLLGYGYTF. The DNA of the CDR3 is TGTGCCAGCAGTTTGCTGGGCTATGGCTACACCTTC.

The chain couples TRBV7-2 to TRBJ2-5; D gene ambiguous. With 2 bases removed from V and 3 bases from J, the gap between germline ends came to 10 bases. The CDR3 runs to 14 residues. The germline V gene has CDR1 SGHTA and CDR2 FQGNSA. CDR3 sequence: CASSLLWQEETQYF. The CDR3 coding sequence is TGTGCCAGCAGCTTATTGTGGCAGGAAGAGACCCAGTACTTC.

This clonotype was observed at least ten times. The chain combines TRBV29-1 with TRBJ2-1; 12 positions match TRBD2. The J segment lost 7 bases and the V segment lost 4 bases, leaving 8 bases of the junction unmatched. Germline values: CDR1 SQVTM, CDR2 ANQGSEA. The CDR3 runs 15 residues. This CDR3 is CSVAGASGRGNEQFF. The CDR3 bases are TGCAGCGTTGCTGGGGCTAGCGGGAGGGGGAATGAGCAGTTCTTC.

The DNA of the CDR3 is TGCGCCAGCAGCCCGAGACTAGCGGGAGGGCCAGGCACCGGGGAGCTGTTTTTT. It specifies CASSPRLAGGPGTGELFF. The chain is built from TRBV5-1 and TRBJ2-2; 14 nucleotides match TRBD2. The ends lost 4 bases at V and 4 bases at J; junction bases unmatched: 9. The germline V gene has CDR1 SGHRS and CDR2 YFSETQ. The CDR3 is 18 amino acids.